This T cell receptor beta chain is drawn from a study of spatial heterogeneity in lung cancer. In the study overall: Detection of beta-chain sequences consistently exceeded that of alpha-chain sequences.

The CDR3 runs 15 residues. V was clipped by 7 bases and J by 0 bases, with 16 bases between them. The germline V gene encodes CDR1 SGHDT and CDR2 YYEEEE. Study-level findings and limits: Alpha chains reached an estimated coverage of approximately 7% of tumor T cells, and beta chains approximately 14%. Counts of expanded alpha and beta TCRs within tumors tracked the tumor nonsynonymous mutation count.

Time point here: sample taken at primary tumor resection. Material for sequencing was whole RNA from tumor, nontumor lung or frozen PBMC, left unsorted. This clonotype was picked up many times. Its antigen is not identified. Via MiXCR, TCRdb re-called the 5' RACE reads, giving one row per CDR3 protein. The table records more than 10,000 distinct CDR3 sequences, approximately 5% of them present only once. The V and J genes are TRBV5-6 and TRBJ1-1; D is uncertain. This clonotype was obtained from a male donor with early-stage non-small cell lung cancer. The sequenced sample was lung tumor tissue, obtained at surgery. The CDR3 here is CASAPLRGLNTEAFF. The DNA of the CDR3 is TGTGCCAGCGCCCCTCTCCGGGGTCTGAACACTGAAGCTTTCTTT.